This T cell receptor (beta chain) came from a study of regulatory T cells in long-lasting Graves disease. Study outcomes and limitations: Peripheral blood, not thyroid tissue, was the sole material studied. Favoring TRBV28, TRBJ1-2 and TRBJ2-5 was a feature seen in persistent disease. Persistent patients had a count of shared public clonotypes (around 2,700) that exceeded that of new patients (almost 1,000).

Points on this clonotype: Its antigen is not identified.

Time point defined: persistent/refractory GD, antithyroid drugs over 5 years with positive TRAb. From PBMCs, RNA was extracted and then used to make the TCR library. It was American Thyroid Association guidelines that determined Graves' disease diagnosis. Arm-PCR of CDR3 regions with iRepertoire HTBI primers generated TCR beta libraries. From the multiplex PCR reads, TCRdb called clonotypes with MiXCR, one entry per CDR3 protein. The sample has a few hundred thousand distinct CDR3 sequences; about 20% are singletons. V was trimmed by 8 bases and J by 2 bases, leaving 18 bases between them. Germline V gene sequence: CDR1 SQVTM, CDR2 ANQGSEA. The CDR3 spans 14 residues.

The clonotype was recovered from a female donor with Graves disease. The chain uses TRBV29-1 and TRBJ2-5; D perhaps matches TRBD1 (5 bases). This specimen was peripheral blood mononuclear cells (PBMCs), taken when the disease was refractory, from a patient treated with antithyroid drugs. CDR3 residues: CSSGGAETQETQYF. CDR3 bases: TGCAGCTCTGGTGGGGCAGAGACTCAAGAGACCCAGTACTTC.